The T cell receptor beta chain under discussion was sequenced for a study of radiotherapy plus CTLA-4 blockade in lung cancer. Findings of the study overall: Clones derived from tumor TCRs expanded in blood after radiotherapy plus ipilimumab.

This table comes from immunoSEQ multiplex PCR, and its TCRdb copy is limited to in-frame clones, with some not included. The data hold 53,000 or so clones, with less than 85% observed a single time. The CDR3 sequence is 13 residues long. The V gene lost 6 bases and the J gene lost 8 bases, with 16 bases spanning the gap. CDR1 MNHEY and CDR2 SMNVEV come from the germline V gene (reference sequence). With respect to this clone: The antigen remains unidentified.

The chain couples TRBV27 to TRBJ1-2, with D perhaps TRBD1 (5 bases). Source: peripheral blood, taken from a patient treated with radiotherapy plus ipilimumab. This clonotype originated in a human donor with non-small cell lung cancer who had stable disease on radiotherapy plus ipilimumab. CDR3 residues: CASRGHGRWGYTF. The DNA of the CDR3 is TGTGCCAGCAGGGGGCACGGCAGATGGGGCTACACCTTC.